This TCR beta chain was captured by sequencing in a study of Graves' ophthalmopathy and Graves' hyperthyroidism. Study in general: The collection of peripheral blood took place at initial diagnosis, before any treatment.

PBMCs originated in 10 ml of fresh peripheral blood. The sequenced template was RNA, covering the TCR beta CDR3 region. An opening RT-PCR round employed HTBI primers and preceded a second-round multiplex PCR. TCRdb reanalysed the multiplex PCR reads using MiXCR and keeps one entry per CDR3 protein. The table records about 620,000 distinct CDR3 sequences, 22% of them present only once. This clonotype was picked up many times. The antigen is not known. Regarding the study as a whole: Blood also harbored most expanded thyroid clonotypes above 0.001 frequency.

The CDR3 runs to 14 residues. The V end lost 5 bases, the J end lost 2 bases, and 13 bases lay between the germline ends. This receptor was obtained from a young woman with stable Graves' hyperthyroidism. Some clones in this sample may be carry-over from other donors' samples. Material: peripheral blood. The V gene is TRBV12-3 or TRBV12-4, the J gene TRBJ2-7; D unclear. CDR3 amino acids: CASSQGRNTYEQYF. The CDR3 bases are TGTGCCAGCAGTCAAGGACGTAATACCTACGAGCAGTACTTC.